This passage covers 14 T cell receptor beta chains from one sample sequenced in a study of blood T cell repertoires in COVID-19. Sequenced by immunoSEQ multiplex PCR; TCRdb stores in-frame clones only, minus some. The repertoire has about 52,000 clones, around 88% of them found once; the top ten carry 20% to 25%. The sample consisted of peripheral blood. These TCRs come from a woman over 75 with acute or convalescent COVID-19.

This CDR3 is CSASELGQATYEQYF. The CDR3 nucleotides are TGCAGTGCTAGTGAACTAGGCCAAGCGACCTACGAGCAGTACTTC. The chain is built from TRBV20-1 and TRBJ2-7; D perhaps matches TRBD2 (5 bases). Germline V gives CDR1 DFQATT, CDR2 SNEGSKA (reference sequence). V was clipped by 3 bases and J by 2 bases, with 17 bases between them. The CDR3 is 15 amino acids.

V gene TRBV1 combines with J gene TRBJ2-1; the table calls TRBD2, which could not be checked here. TRBV1 is a recognized pseudogene. The CDR3 totals 15 residues. The CDR3 is CTSSHAASGYNEQFF. CDR3 DNA sequence: TGCACCAGCAGCCATGCGGCTAGCGGGTACAATGAGCAGTTCTTC.

V and J are TRBV7-3 and TRBJ2-3, with 8 bases identical to TRBD1. There are 14 residues in the CDR3. Per the germline V gene, CDR1 is SGHTA and CDR2 is FQGTGA. J was trimmed by 6 bases and V by 5 bases; bases with no gene match: 7. The CDR3 DNA sequence: TGTGCCAGCAGCGGACAGGGAGTCGCGGATACGCAGTATTTT. Protein sequence: CASSGQGVADTQYF.

The gene calls are TRBV9 and TRBJ1-3; D uncertain. V lost 0 bases, J lost 2 bases, and 6 bases lay in between. Germline CDR1 reads SGDLS; CDR2 reads YYNGEE. This CDR3 has 14 residues. This chain's CDR3 is CASSVDGAGNTIYF. The CDR3 bases are TGTGCCAGCAGCGTAGACGGGGCTGGAAACACCATATATTTT.

The genes are TRBV5-4 and TRBJ1-4, with 8 positions matching TRBD1. The length of the CDR3 is 15 residues. The germline V gene encodes CDR1 SGHNT and CDR2 YYREEE (reference sequence). V lost 4 bases and J lost 3; bases outside the gene matches: 5. As DNA, the CDR3 is TGTGCCAGCAGCCTTACAGGGGGACCTAATGAAAAACTGTTTTTT. This sequence encodes CASSLTGGPNEKLFF. Complete variable domain (other parts from reference TRBV5-4 and TRBJ1-4): ETGVTQSPTHLIKTRGQQVTLRCSSQSGHNTVSWYQQALGQGPQFIFQYYREEENGRGNFPPRFSGLQFPNYSSELNVNALELDDSALYLCASSLTGGPNEKLFFGSGTQLSVL.

The chain couples TRBV5-1 to TRBJ1-1, with 8 bases identical to TRBD1. The length of the CDR3 is 15 residues. V lost 0 bases, J lost 2 bases, and 3 bases stayed unmatched. CDR1 is SGHRS, CDR2 YFSETQ, per germline. This chain's CDR3 is CASSLESGGNTEAFF. CDR3 DNA: TGCGCCAGCAGCTTGGAGTCAGGGGGCAACACTGAAGCTTTCTTT.

This chain links TRBV14 with TRBJ1-2; 8 bases align to TRBD1. The CDR3 extends over 16 amino acids. Trimming took 2 bases from V and 5 from J; bases not matched to a gene: 10. Germline V gene sequence: CDR1 SGHDN, CDR2 FVKESK. This chain's CDR3 is CASSQPIGQGTYGYTF. CDR3 DNA: TGTGCCAGCAGCCAACCCATCGGACAGGGAACATATGGCTACACCTTC.

This rearrangement joins TRBV5-6 to TRBJ1-3; a possible D gene is TRBD1 (6 bases). The CDR3 length is 17 residues. The germline V and J ends were trimmed by 4 bases and 5 bases, with 22 bases remaining between them. Germline values: CDR1 SGHDT, CDR2 YYEEEE. The CDR3 DNA is TGTGCCAGCAGCAACACGGGACAATCATTCCTCCGAAACACCATATATTTT. Amino acid sequence: CASSNTGQSFLRNTIYF.

This chain links TRBV28 with TRBJ1-1, with 9 bases identical to TRBD1. Per the germline V gene, CDR1 is MDHEN and CDR2 is SYDVKM. The CDR3 totals 13 residues. V shed 7 bases and J 4 bases; nucleotides not matched to a gene: 4. Here the CDR3 reads CASTRQGGTEAFF. CDR3 nucleotide sequence: TGTGCCAGCACCAGACAGGGGGGCACTGAAGCTTTCTTT.

The V call is TRBV7-9, the J call TRBJ2-1; 11 bases match TRBD2. The CDR3 is 14 amino acids. The germline V gene has CDR1 SEHNR and CDR2 FQNEAQ (reference sequence). The ends lost 1 base at V and 8 bases at J; junction bases unmatched: 1. The CDR3 DNA reads TGTGCCAGCAGCTTAGGGACTAGCGGGTATGAGCAGTTCTTC. Encoded protein: CASSLGTSGYEQFF.

This chain uses TRBV12-3 or TRBV12-4 with TRBJ1-2; the D gene is possibly TRBD1 (6 bases). Trimming left V 5 bases short and J 4 bases short, with 11 bases between. The CDR3 runs to 13 residues. CDR3 nucleotide sequence: TGTGCCAGCAGTAAGGGGGACCCCTATGGCTACACCTTC. This translates into CASSKGDPYGYTF.

The rearrangement uses TRBV28 and TRBJ1-2; TRBD1 might be the D (6 bases). The germline V gene has CDR1 MDHEN and CDR2 SYDVKM. Trimming took 5 bases from V and 5 from J, leaving 15 bases between them. The CDR3 is made up of 14 amino acids. The chain's CDR3 is CASSQGQRGYGYTF. In DNA, the CDR3 is TGTGCCAGCAGTCAAGGACAGCGTGGTTATGGCTACACCTTC.

This chain joins TRBV14 and TRBJ1-1, with a possible D match to TRBD1 (6 bases). The length of the CDR3 is 14 residues. Germline lookup yields CDR1 SGHDN and CDR2 FVKESK. V was pared by 5 bases and J by 0 bases, with 10 bases between. CDR3 sequence (DNA): TGTGCCAGCAGCACAGGGCTACTGAACACTGAAGCTTTCTTT. It codes for CASSTGLLNTEAFF.

The V and J genes are TRBV15 and TRBJ1-4; D unresolved. V was clipped by 5 bases and J by 8 bases, with 12 bases between them. The CDR3 totals 13 residues. Looked up from germline, CDR1 is LNHNV and CDR2 is YYDKDF (reference sequence). As DNA, the CDR3 is TGTGCCACCAGCGCCGGGAGGGAAGAAAAACTGTTTTTT. Protein sequence: CATSAGREEKLFF.